This T cell receptor beta chain emerged from a study of blood T cell repertoires in COVID-19. Background on the study: Recovered Cohort 3 donors showed two negative PCRs, clearance, or symptom resolution.

Profiling relied on immunoSEQ multiplex PCR, and the TCRdb table lists in-frame clones only, not all of them. The sample includes hundreds of thousands of clones, 87% of them seen just once. Allocation to cohorts depended on clinical history reported by the participants. The CDR3 runs 11 residues. Trimming shortened V by 6 bases and J by 1 base, and 6 bases separated the two germline ends. The germline V gene has CDR1 DFQATT and CDR2 SNEGSKA (reference sequence). The sequence derives from a man in his forties in a cohort exposed to, infected with or recovered from COVID-19 (not recorded which). Input material: PBMCs or T cells enriched from blood (not recorded which). The J gene is TRBJ1-1, the V gene TRBV20-1, with D hard to call. As DNA, the CDR3 is TGCAGTGCCATGCGGAACACTGAAGCTTTCTTT. Its translation is CSAMRNTEAFF.